This T cell receptor beta chain appears in the sequencing data of a study of T cells after yellow fever vaccination. General study points: One caveat is that FACS-sorted repertoires could contain abundant clonotypes contaminating from the bulk population.

TCRdb recomputed calls from the 5' RACE reads with MiXCR, one row per CDR3 protein. Of about 85,000 distinct CDR3 sequences in the sample, 10% to 15% were seen once. V lost 1 base and J 1 base, leaving 8 bases between the germline ends. Germline-derived CDR1 and CDR2 are SGHDT and YYEEEE. The length of the CDR3 is 14 residues. This material consisted of CD8+ T cells not binding an NS4B(214-222) dextramer, sorted from PBMCs, taken roughly 20 days after the first yellow fever vaccination. The chain employs TRBV5-6 and TRBJ2-5; the D gene is possibly TRBD1 (5 bases). This clonotype was sampled from a man aged 18 to 29 who received the YFV17D yellow fever vaccine. The CDR3 spells CASSLFDSQETQYF. CDR3 DNA sequence: TGTGCCAGCAGCTTGTTTGACAGCCAAGAGACCCAGTACTTC.